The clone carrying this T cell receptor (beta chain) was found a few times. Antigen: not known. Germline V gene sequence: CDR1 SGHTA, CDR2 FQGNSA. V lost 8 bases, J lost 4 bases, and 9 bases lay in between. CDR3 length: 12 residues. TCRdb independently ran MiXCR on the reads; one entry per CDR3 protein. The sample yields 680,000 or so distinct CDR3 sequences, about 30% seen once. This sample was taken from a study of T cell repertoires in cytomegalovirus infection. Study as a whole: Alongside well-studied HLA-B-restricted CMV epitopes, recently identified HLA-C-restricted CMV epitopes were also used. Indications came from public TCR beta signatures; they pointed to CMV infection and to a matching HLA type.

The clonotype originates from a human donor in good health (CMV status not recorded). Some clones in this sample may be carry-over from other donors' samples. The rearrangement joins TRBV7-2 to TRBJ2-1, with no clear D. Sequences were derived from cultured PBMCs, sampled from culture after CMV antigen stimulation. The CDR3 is CASPSGYNEQFF. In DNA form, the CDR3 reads TGTGCCAGCCCCTCCGGGTACAATGAGCAGTTCTTC.